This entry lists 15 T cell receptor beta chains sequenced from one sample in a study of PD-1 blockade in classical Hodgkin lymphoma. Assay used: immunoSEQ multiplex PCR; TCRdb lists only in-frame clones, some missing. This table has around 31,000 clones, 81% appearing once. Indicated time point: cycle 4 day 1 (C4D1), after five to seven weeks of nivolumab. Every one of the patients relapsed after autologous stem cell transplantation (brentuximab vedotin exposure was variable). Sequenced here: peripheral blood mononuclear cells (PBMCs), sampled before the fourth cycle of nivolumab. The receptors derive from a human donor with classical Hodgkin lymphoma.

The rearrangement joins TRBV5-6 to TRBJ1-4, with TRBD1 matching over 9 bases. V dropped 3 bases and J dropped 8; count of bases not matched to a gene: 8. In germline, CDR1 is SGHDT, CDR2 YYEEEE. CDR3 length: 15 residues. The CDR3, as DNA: TGTGCCAGCAGCTATTTTGACAGGGGGGGCGAAAAACTGTTTTTT. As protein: CASSYFDRGGEKLFF.

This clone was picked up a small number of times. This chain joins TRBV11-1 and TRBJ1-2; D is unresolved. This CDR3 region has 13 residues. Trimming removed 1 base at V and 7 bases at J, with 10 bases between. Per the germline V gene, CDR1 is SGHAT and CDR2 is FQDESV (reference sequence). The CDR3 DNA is TGTGCCAGCAGCTTAGTTTCGGGTTTTGGCTACACCTTC. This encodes CASSLVSGFGYTF.

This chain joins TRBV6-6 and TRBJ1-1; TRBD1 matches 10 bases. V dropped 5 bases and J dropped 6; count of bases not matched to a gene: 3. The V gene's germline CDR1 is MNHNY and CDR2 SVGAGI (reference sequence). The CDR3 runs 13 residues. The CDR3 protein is CASSRGQGAEAFF. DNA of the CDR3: TGTGCCAGCAGTCGTGGACAGGGGGCTGAAGCTTTCTTT.

In DNA, the CDR3 is TGTGCCAGCAGCTTGGATACAGGGGCTGAAGCTTTCTTT. Encoded protein: CASSLDTGAEAFF. This chain connects TRBV11-1 to TRBJ1-1; 7 bases align to TRBD1. V was pared by 3 bases and J by 6 bases, with 4 bases of the junction left unmatched. There are 13 residues in the CDR3. Germline loops: CDR1 SGHAT, CDR2 FQDESV (reference sequence).

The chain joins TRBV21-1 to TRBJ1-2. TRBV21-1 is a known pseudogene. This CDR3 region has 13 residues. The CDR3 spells CASSKIGEFGYTF. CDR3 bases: TGTGCCAGCAGCAAAATCGGGGAGTTTGGCTACACCTTC.

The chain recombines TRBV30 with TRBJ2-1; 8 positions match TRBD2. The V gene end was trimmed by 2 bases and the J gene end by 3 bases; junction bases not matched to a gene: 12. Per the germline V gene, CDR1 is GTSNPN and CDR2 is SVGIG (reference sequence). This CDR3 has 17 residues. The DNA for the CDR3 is TGTGCCTGGAGTCCCCCCGGCGGGGGGCCCAACTACAATGAGCAGTTCTTC. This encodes CAWSPPGGGPNYNEQFF.

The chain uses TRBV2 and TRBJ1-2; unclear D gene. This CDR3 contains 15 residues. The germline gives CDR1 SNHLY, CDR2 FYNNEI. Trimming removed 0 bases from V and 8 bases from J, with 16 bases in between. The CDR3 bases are TGTGCCAGCAGTGAAGCCGGGCAGGCCATAGGGGGCTACACCTTC. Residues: CASSEAGQAIGGYTF. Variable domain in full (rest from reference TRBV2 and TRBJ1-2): EPEVTQTPSHQVTQMGQEVILRCVPISNHLYFYWYRQILGQKVEFLVSFYNNEISEKSEIFDDQFSVERPDGSNFTLKIRSTKLEDSAMYFCASSEAGQAIGGYTFGSGTRLTVV.

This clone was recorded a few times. CDR3 protein: CASSLRRTGELFF. CDR3 DNA sequence: TGTGCCAGCAGCCTGAGACGGACCGGGGAGCTGTTTTTT. This sequence joins TRBV5-6 and TRBJ2-2; D gene ambiguous. This CDR3 spans 13 amino acids. CDR1 SGHDT and CDR2 YYEEEE come from the germline V gene. Between the trimmed V and J ends, which lost 4 bases and 5 bases, there was a span of 9 bases. Filled out from reference TRBV5-6 and TRBJ2-2, the complete variable domain reads DAGVTQSPTHLIKTRGQQVTLRCSPKSGHDTVSWYQQALGQGPQFIFQYYEEEERQRGNFPDRFSGHQFPNYSSELNVNALLLGDSALYLCASSLRRTGELFFGEGSRLTVL.

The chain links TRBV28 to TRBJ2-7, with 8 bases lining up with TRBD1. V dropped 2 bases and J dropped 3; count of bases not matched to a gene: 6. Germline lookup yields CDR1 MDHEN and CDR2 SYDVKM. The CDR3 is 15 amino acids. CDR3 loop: CASSLPGGHYYEQYF. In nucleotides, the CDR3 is TGTGCCAGCAGTTTACCAGGGGGCCACTACTACGAGCAGTACTTC.

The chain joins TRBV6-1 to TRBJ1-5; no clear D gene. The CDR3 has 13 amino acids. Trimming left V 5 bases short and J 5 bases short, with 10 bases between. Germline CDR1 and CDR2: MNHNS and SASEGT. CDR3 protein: CASSIRGYQPQHF. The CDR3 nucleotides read TGTGCCAGCAGTATTCGGGGTTATCAGCCCCAGCATTTT.

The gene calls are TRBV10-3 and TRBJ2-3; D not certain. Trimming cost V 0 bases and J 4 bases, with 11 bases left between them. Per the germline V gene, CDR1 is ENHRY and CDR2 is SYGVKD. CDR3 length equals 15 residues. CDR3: CAISESADGSDTQYF. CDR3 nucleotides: TGTGCCATCAGTGAGTCCGCGGACGGGTCAGATACGCAGTATTTT.

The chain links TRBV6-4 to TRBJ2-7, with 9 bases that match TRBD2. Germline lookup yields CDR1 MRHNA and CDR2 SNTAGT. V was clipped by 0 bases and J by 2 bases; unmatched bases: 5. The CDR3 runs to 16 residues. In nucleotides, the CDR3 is TGTGCCAGCAGTGACTCGAGGCGGGAGGGCCCCTACGAGCAGTACTTC. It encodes CASSDSRREGPYEQYF.

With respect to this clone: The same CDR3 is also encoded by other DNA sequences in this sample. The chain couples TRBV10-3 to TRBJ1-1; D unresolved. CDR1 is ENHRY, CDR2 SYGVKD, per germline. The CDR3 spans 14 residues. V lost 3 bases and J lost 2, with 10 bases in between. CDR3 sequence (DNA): TGTGCCATCAGTGAATCCCCGGGTAACACTGAAGCTTTCTTT. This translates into CAISESPGNTEAFF.

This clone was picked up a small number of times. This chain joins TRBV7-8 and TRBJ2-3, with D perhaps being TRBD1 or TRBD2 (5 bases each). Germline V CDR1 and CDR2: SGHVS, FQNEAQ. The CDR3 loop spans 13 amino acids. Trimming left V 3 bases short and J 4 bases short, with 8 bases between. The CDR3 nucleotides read TGTGCCAGCAGCTTCGGGGCCGCAGATACGCAGTATTTT. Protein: CASSFGAADTQYF.

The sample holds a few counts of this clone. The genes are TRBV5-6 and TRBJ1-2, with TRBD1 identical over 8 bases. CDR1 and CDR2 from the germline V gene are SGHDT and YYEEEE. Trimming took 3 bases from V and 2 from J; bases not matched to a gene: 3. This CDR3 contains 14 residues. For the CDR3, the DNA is TGTGCCAGCAGCTCGGGACAGGCAAACTATGGCTACACCTTC. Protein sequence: CASSSGQANYGYTF.